These 14 T cell receptor beta chains came from one sample sequenced in a study of T-cell memory formation after mild COVID-19. TCRdb passed the 5' RACE reads through MiXCR, listing each CDR3 protein once. The data hold roughly 250,000 distinct CDR3 sequences, with around 15% observed a single time. The sequenced material came from PBMCs or a T cell subset sorted from them (not recorded which). These receptors originate from a man between 18 and 29 years old who had mild COVID-19 (a few samples of this study predate the infection). Cell type and time point are not known.

This clonotype was counted at least ten times. The chain recombines TRBV24-1 with TRBJ1-1; D is undetermined. Deletions cut 7 bases from V and 7 bases from J, with 12 bases between. This CDR3 is built from 12 residues. CDR1 and CDR2 (germline): KGHDR, SFDVKD. CDR3 in DNA: TGTGCCACCAGAGGGTACGCGGGTGAAGCTTTCTTT. It encodes CATRGYAGEAFF.

This clonotype was observed a handful of times. For the CDR3, the DNA is TGTGCCATCAGTGAGTCGAACGGAGCGACGGAGACCCAGTACTTC. Residues: CAISESNGATETQYF. The rearrangement joins TRBV10-3 to TRBJ2-5; D call uncertain. The CDR3 sequence is 15 residues long. Trimming pared 0 bases from V and 5 bases from J, leaving 13 bases between. In germline, CDR1 is ENHRY, CDR2 SYGVKD.

This clonotype was counted between two and nine times. Here the CDR3 reads CASSSVQGGNEKLFF. CDR3 nucleotides: TGTGCCAGCAGCTCAGTCCAGGGAGGGAATGAAAAACTGTTTTTT. The chain links TRBV7-9 to TRBJ1-4; possible D gene TRBD1, 5 bases. Between the trimmed V and J ends, which lost 4 bases and 5 bases, there was a span of 14 bases. The CDR3 has 15 amino acids. From germline, CDR1 is SEHNR and CDR2 FQNEAQ (reference sequence).

A few counts support this clonotype. V and J are TRBV6-1 and TRBJ2-3, with D hard to call. Germline CDR1 and CDR2: MNHNS and SASEGT. The CDR3 consists of 14 residues. V lost 1 base to trimming and J lost 2 bases, with 7 bases between them. CDR3 region: CASSEGITTDTQYF. As DNA, the CDR3 is TGTGCCAGCAGTGAAGGTATAACCACAGATACGCAGTATTTT.

This clonotype was detected only a few times. This chain joins TRBV7-2 and TRBJ1-5; TRBD1 is a possible D gene (6 bases). Trimming pared 5 bases from V and 5 bases from J, leaving 10 bases between. Looked up from germline, CDR1 is SGHTA and CDR2 is FQGNSA. The CDR3 consists of 13 residues. In DNA, the CDR3 is TGTGCCAGCAGCACGGGGGGGCATCAGCCCCAGCATTTT. Protein product: CASSTGGHQPQHF.

This chain uses TRBV12-3 or TRBV12-4 with TRBJ1-5; D is perhaps TRBD1 (5 bases). CDR3 length: 15 amino acids. V lost 7 bases and J 6 bases, leaving 19 bases between the germline ends. CDR3 protein: CASTQGLGLTQPQHF. The CDR3 region has the DNA TGTGCCAGCACCCAGGGTTTAGGATTGACTCAGCCCCAGCATTTT.

This clonotype has only a few counts. The chain joins TRBV16 to TRBJ1-2, with D possibly being TRBD1 (5 bases). Germline V CDR1 and CDR2: KGHSY, FQNENV. With 1 base removed from V and 6 bases from J, the gap between germline ends came to 12 bases. The CDR3 sequence is 14 residues long. The CDR3 DNA reads as TGTGCCAGCAGCCAATTCGGGGGAGGCGATGGCTACACCTTC. Residues: CASSQFGGGDGYTF.

In this sample, this clonotype turned up many times. The CDR3 DNA reads TGTGCCAGCAGTCGGGATTCCTACGAGCAGTACTTC. Its translation is CASSRDSYEQYF. The chain recombines TRBV2 with TRBJ2-7; D may be TRBD2 (5 bases). Looked up from germline, CDR1 is SNHLY and CDR2 is FYNNEI. The CDR3 is made up of 12 amino acids. V gave up 5 bases and J gave up 1 base, with 6 bases separating them.

Many counts were recorded for this clonotype. This chain connects TRBV6-5 to TRBJ2-2; the match to TRBD2 covers 8 bases. The germline gives CDR1 MNHEY, CDR2 SVGAGI. V was pared by 6 bases and J by 4 bases, with 13 bases of the junction left unmatched. The CDR3 has 17 amino acids. The CDR3: CASSRPIGGGSTGELFF. DNA of the CDR3: TGTGCCAGCAGCCGGCCGATCGGGGGGGGATCCACCGGGGAGCTGTTTTTT.

The CDR3 DNA reads as TGTGCCAGCAGTGTCCAAGAGTGGGGCGTCTCTGAAGCTTTCTTT. Translation gives CASSVQEWGVSEAFF. The chain employs TRBV6-2 or TRBV6-3 and TRBJ1-1, with TRBD1 as a possible D gene (5 bases). There are 15 residues in the CDR3. CDR1 and CDR2 (germline): MNHEY, SVGEGT. V was trimmed by 5 bases and J by 6 bases, leaving 19 bases between them.

The rearrangement links TRBV4-1 to TRBJ2-3; no clear D. The CDR3 loop spans 16 amino acids. Between the trimmed V and J ends, which lost 2 bases and 4 bases, there was a span of 16 bases. Germline loops: CDR1 MGHRA, CDR2 YSYEKL. For the CDR3, the DNA is TGCGCCAGCAGCCAATCTCCGGGTAGCCCCGCAGATACGCAGTATTTT. It encodes CASSQSPGSPADTQYF.

This clonotype was detected a few times. The rearrangement links TRBV29-1 to TRBJ2-5; D tentatively fits TRBD1 or TRBD2 (5 bases each). CDR3 length: 14 residues. Germline CDR1 is SQVTM and CDR2 is ANQGSEA. V shed 3 bases and J shed 5 bases, with 16 bases lying between them. The CDR3 sequence: CSVERLGVGETQYF. The CDR3 DNA sequence: TGCAGCGTTGAGCGGTTGGGGGTTGGGGAGACCCAGTACTTC.

This clonotype was detected ten times or more. V is TRBV5-1 and J is TRBJ2-7; 8 bases agree with TRBD1. Losses at the gene ends were 4 bases for V and 4 bases for J; bases not matched to a gene: 7. There are 14 residues in the CDR3. Germline V gene lookup returns CDR1 SGHRS and CDR2 YFSETQ. CDR3 coding DNA: TGCGCCAGCAGCATCGGACAGGGTAATTACGAGCAGTACTTC. Translated: CASSIGQGNYEQYF.

The table lists this clonotype with a few counts. The rearrangement joins TRBV6-2 or TRBV6-3 to TRBJ1-6, with 7 bases that match TRBD1. Unmatched junction bases numbered 2, after V lost 8 bases and J lost 7 bases. The CDR3 loop spans 12 amino acids. Germline CDR1 MNHEY, CDR2 SVGEGT. CDR3 region: CASRDSNSPLHF. The CDR3 DNA is TGTGCCAGCCGGGACAGCAATTCACCCCTCCACTTT.